Each of the 10 T cell receptor beta chains below was sequenced from the same sample in a study of T cell responses to AZD1222 COVID-19 vaccine. Libraries were prepared by immunoSEQ multiplex PCR; TCRdb keeps only in-frame clonotypes and omits some of them. The table records fewer than 200,000 clones, just over 85% of them present only once. The sequenced sample was peripheral blood, obtained 28 days after the second AZD1222 dose. These receptors came from an adult who received the AZD1222 COVID-19 vaccine.

A single count supports this clone. The chain has TRBV28 and TRBJ2-1; D is possibly TRBD2 (7 bases). The V end was cut by 2 bases, the J end by 0 bases, with 14 bases between. The CDR3 is 17 residues long. In germline, CDR1 is MDHEN, CDR2 SYDVKM. CDR3: CASSLQRGGGSYNEQFF. The CDR3 DNA follows: TGTGCCAGCAGTTTACAGAGGGGGGGCGGCTCCTACAATGAGCAGTTCTTC.

The CDR3: CASSFNWDTEAFF. The CDR3 nucleotides are TGTGCCAGCAGTTTCAACTGGGACACTGAAGCTTTCTTT. The J gene is TRBJ1-1, the V gene TRBV12-3 or TRBV12-4, with D unclear. The CDR3 contains 13 residues. The V end lost 3 bases, the J end lost 3 bases, and 8 bases lay between the germline ends.

The chain's CDR3 is CASSETGPYNSPLHF. CDR3 in DNA: TGTGCCAGCAGTGAAACAGGGCCCTATAATTCACCCCTCCACTTT. The chain couples TRBV6-1 to TRBJ1-6; tentative D call: TRBD1 (6 bases). CDR3 length: 15 residues. The germline CDR1 and CDR2 sequences are MNHNS and SASEGT. The V and J ends lost 2 bases and 2 bases respectively, with 7 bases between them.

This clone was found a few times. This chain uses TRBV9 with TRBJ1-4; D remains ambiguous. Germline V CDR1 and CDR2: SGDLS, YYNGEE. Trimming pared 5 bases from V and 4 bases from J, leaving 12 bases between. The CDR3 contains 14 residues. The CDR3 here is CASSPDGVNEKLFF. Here the CDR3 DNA reads TGTGCCAGCAGTCCCGACGGGGTTAATGAAAAACTGTTTTTT.

The chain recombines TRBV16 with TRBJ2-2; a possible D gene is TRBD1 (6 bases). The CDR3 runs 17 residues. Trimming pared 4 bases from V and 4 bases from J, leaving 19 bases between. Germline loops: CDR1 KGHSY, CDR2 FQNENV. The chain's CDR3 is CASSPTLGQLTTGELFF. For the CDR3, the DNA is TGTGCCAGCAGCCCCACCCTAGGACAGCTTACCACCGGGGAGCTGTTTTTT.

Here the CDR3 DNA reads TGTGCCAGCAGCTCTATTGGGGGACAGAGGAACTATGGCTACACCTTC. Translation: CASSSIGGQRNYGYTF. The chain is built from TRBV5-6 and TRBJ1-2; 7 bases are a match to TRBD1. Germline loops: CDR1 SGHDT, CDR2 YYEEEE. The CDR3 runs to 16 residues. The ends lost 3 bases at V and 2 bases at J; junction bases unmatched: 10.

In DNA, the CDR3 is TGTGCCTGGAGTGCTGGCGGCAGCTATGGCTACACCTTC. Protein: CAWSAGGSYGYTF. The genes are TRBV30 and TRBJ1-2, with D unresolved. In germline, CDR1 is GTSNPN, CDR2 SVGIG (reference sequence). This CDR3 is 13 amino acids long. V was cut by 1 base and J by 4 bases, with 10 bases left in between.

This clone was detected a few times. V usage is TRBV7-9 and J usage is TRBJ1-1; D not resolved. Trimming shortened V by 3 bases and J by 7 bases, and 6 bases separated the two germline ends. Germline CDR1 SEHNR, CDR2 FQNEAQ (reference sequence). CDR3 length equals 11 residues. CDR3 in amino acids: CASSFQDEAFF. CDR3 sequence (DNA): TGTGCCAGCAGCTTCCAGGATGAAGCTTTCTTT.

The chain joins TRBV7-3 to TRBJ2-2; possibly TRBD2 for D (5 bases). CDR3 length: 14 residues. V lost 0 bases and J lost 8, with 10 bases in between. The V gene's germline CDR1 is SGHTA and CDR2 FQGTGA. The CDR3 sequence is CASSLTRGRGELFF. The CDR3 DNA sequence: TGTGCCAGCAGCTTAACCCGAGGGCGTGGGGAGCTGTTTTTT.

The chain has TRBV5-1 and TRBJ1-4; a weak D match, TRBD1 (5 bases). The V gene's germline CDR1 is SGHRS and CDR2 YFSETQ. CDR3 length: 13 residues. V gave up 4 bases and J gave up 5 bases, with 9 bases separating them. The CDR3 region is CASSAQGNEKLFF. DNA of the CDR3: TGCGCCAGCAGCGCGCAGGGAAATGAAAAACTGTTTTTT.